Detailed here is one T cell receptor (beta chain). As yet, its antigen is unknown. This sample is part of a study of regulatory T cells in long-lasting Graves disease. Time point: persistent/refractory GD, antithyroid drugs over 5 years with positive TRAb. Making the TCR library involved RNA that had been extracted from PBMCs. A nine-milliliter sample of peripheral blood was drawn into EDTA tubes. Arm-PCR of CDR3 regions with iRepertoire HTBI primers generated TCR beta libraries. TCRdb recomputed calls from the multiplex PCR reads with MiXCR, one row per CDR3 protein. The sample includes approximately 690,000 distinct CDR3 sequences, about 32% of them seen just once. Study outcomes and limitations: New patients shared about a thousand public clonotypes, fewer than the approximately 2,500 shared by persistent patients. Study of thyroid tissue was not done, with only peripheral blood studied.

The sequenced sample was peripheral blood mononuclear cells (PBMCs), obtained when the disease was refractory, from a patient treated with antithyroid drugs. This TCR was sampled from a female donor with Graves disease.

For the CDR3, the DNA is TGCAGCGTTGAGAGGAAAGCTAACTATGGCTACACCTTC. It encodes CSVERKANYGYTF. The rearrangement uses TRBV29-1 and TRBJ1-2; D not resolved. With 3 bases removed from V and 0 bases from J, the gap between germline ends came to 8 bases. Germline V gives CDR1 SQVTM, CDR2 ANQGSEA. The CDR3 sequence is 13 residues long.